What follows describes a single T cell receptor beta chain. The antigen remains unidentified. Germline V CDR1 and CDR2: SNHLY, FYNNEI. V lost 6 bases and J 4 bases, leaving 14 bases between the germline ends. The CDR3 runs to 14 residues. No treatment of any kind had been given to any patient before thyroid surgery. The data belong to a study of metastatic and nonmetastatic thyroid tumors. In the study overall: Repertoires from malignant and benign thyroid patients were compared across blood and tumor or nodule tissue.

Original handling: The study's classifier, a distant-metastasis tool for papillary thyroid cancer, was built using CDR3 differences across clinicopathological groups. TCRdb ran MiXCR on the PCR reads. The V and J calls follow TCRdb's processing rather than the paper's. The data show over 4,000 clones, over 15% seen once. Points from the study as a whole: Within blood and tumor, benign nodules reportedly had significantly lower TCR beta diversity than malignant thyroid tumors did.

V usage is TRBV2 and J usage is TRBJ2-3; maybe TRBD1 (6 bases). This clonotype originated in a female donor with papillary thyroid cancer or a benign thyroid nodule (not recorded which). Some clones in this sample may be carry-over from other donors' samples. Material for sequencing was adjacent normal tissue. The CDR3 is CASRRMGAADTQYF. Written as DNA, the CDR3 is TGTGCCAGCAGAAGAATGGGGGCGGCAGATACGCAGTATTTT.